One and the same sample provided the 15 T cell receptor beta chains below, sequenced in a study of human thymus T cells. Resections removed during corrective heart surgery provided the thymus tissue used. The repertoire was sequenced with immunoSEQ multiplex PCR; TCRdb's copy has only in-frame clones and lacks some. Found here are fewer than 90,000 clones, 90% to 97% of them singletons; the top ten hold under 0.035%. Sequenced input: thymus tissue. Receptor source: a boy younger than two with a congenital heart defect but otherwise immunologically healthy.

This clone was seen just once. The rearrangement links TRBV7-9 to TRBJ1-3, with D maybe TRBD1 (5 bases). The length of the CDR3 is 16 residues. V lost 2 bases to trimming and J lost 2 bases, with 13 bases between them. Germline-derived CDR1 and CDR2 are SEHNR and FQNEAQ (reference sequence). CDR3 loop: CASSLSRVKTGNTIYF. The CDR3 region has the DNA TGTGCCAGCAGCTTATCCAGGGTCAAGACTGGAAACACCATATATTTT.

The chain is built from TRBV5-1 and TRBJ1-2; TRBD1 matches 10 bases. With 5 bases clipped from V and 3 bases from J, the junction kept 19 bases outside the gene matches. CDR1 is SGHRS, CDR2 YFSETQ, per germline. This CDR3 has 19 amino acids. CDR3 DNA: TGCGCCAGCAGGCCCTACGGCCCCGATCCGGGACAGGGGTACTATGGCTACACCTTC. It codes for CASRPYGPDPGQGYYGYTF.

The chain joins TRBV28 to TRBJ2-3; 9 nucleotides line up with TRBD2. CDR3 length: 20 residues. The germline V gene has CDR1 MDHEN and CDR2 SYDVKM. V lost 0 bases, J lost 0 bases, and 13 bases stayed unmatched. The CDR3 DNA reads as TGTGCCAGCAGTTTATGGAGAAGCGGGAGGCCCGCAGGGAGCACAGATACGCAGTATTTT. Encoded protein: CASSLWRSGRPAGSTDTQYF. Using reference TRBV28 and TRBJ2-3 for the parts outside the CDR3, the full variable domain is DVKVTQSSRYLVKRTGEKVFLECVQDMDHENMFWYRQDPGLGLRLIYFSYDVKMKEKGDIPEGYSVSREKKERFSLILESASTNQTSMYLCASSLWRSGRPAGSTDTQYFGPGTRLTVL.

This chain uses TRBV6-4 with TRBJ1-2; TRBD1 agrees at 8 bases. Unmatched junction bases numbered 10, after V lost 7 bases and J lost 6 bases. The germline V gene has CDR1 MRHNA and CDR2 SNTAGT. The CDR3 length is 14 residues. The CDR3 protein is CASKKTGTGHGYTF. As DNA, the CDR3 is TGTGCCAGCAAGAAGACCGGGACAGGTCATGGCTACACCTTC.

The chain combines TRBV4-1 with TRBJ1-1; D gene ambiguous. The CDR3 has 16 residues. V lost 0 bases, J lost 1 base, and 12 bases lay in between. From germline, CDR1 is MGHRA and CDR2 YSYEKL. As DNA, the CDR3 is TGCGCCAGCAGCCAAGATGGGTGGGTGCGGAACACTGAAGCTTTCTTT. This encodes CASSQDGWVRNTEAFF.

Here the CDR3 DNA reads TGTGCCAGCAGCTTGGTGCAACCTGCGGGGTTCACAATGGATGGCTACACCTTC. Translated, it gives CASSLVQPAGFTMDGYTF. J is TRBJ1-2 and V is TRBV5-4; no firm D call. Germline V CDR1 and CDR2: SGHNT, YYREEE (reference sequence). This CDR3 is built from 18 residues. Trimming shortened V by 0 bases and J by 6 bases, and 24 bases separated the two germline ends.

V usage is TRBV5-5 and J usage is TRBJ1-2; D remains ambiguous. The V gene's germline CDR1 is SGHKS and CDR2 YYEKEE (reference sequence). Trimming removed 0 bases from V and 4 bases from J, with 7 bases in between. The CDR3 covers 13 residues. The CDR3 spells CASSLDSSYGYTF. CDR3 DNA sequence: TGTGCCAGCAGCTTGGACAGCTCCTATGGCTACACCTTC.

J is TRBJ2-7 and V is TRBV10-3, with D perhaps TRBD2 (5 bases). CDR1 is ENHRY and CDR2 is SYGVKD in the germline V gene. V shed 3 bases and J shed 7 bases, with 22 bases lying between them. The CDR3 extends over 16 amino acids. CDR3 bases: TGTGCCATCAGTGATCACGGGCACCCGCTGGGGAGAGAGCAGTACTTC. It is translated as CAISDHGHPLGREQYF.

The rearrangement joins TRBV9 to TRBJ1-3; TRBD1 matches at 8 bases. CDR3 length equals 17 residues. The germline V gene encodes CDR1 SGDLS and CDR2 YYNGEE. V shed 0 bases and J 0 bases; nucleotides not matched to a gene: 5. The CDR3 protein is CASSVVGQGSSGNTIYF. The DNA of the CDR3 is TGTGCCAGCAGCGTAGTAGGACAGGGCAGCTCTGGAAACACCATATATTTT. The full variable domain, with the rest looked up from reference TRBV9 and TRBJ1-3, is DSGVTQTPKHLITATGQRVTLRCSPRSGDLSVYWYQQSLDQGLQFLIQYYNGEERAKGNILERFSAQQFPDLHSELNLSSLELGDSALYFCASSVVGQGSSGNTIYFGEGSWLTVV.

The chain is built from TRBV28 and TRBJ2-2; maybe TRBD2 (6 bases). The CDR3 length is 17 residues. Trimming pared 5 bases from V and 0 bases from J, leaving 16 bases between. CDR1 and CDR2 (germline): MDHEN, SYDVKM. The CDR3 sequence is CASSPPRRESNTGELFF. DNA for the CDR3: TGTGCCAGCAGTCCACCCAGGAGGGAATCGAACACCGGGGAGCTGTTTTTT.

The chain is built from TRBV5-6 and TRBJ1-2; a weak D match, TRBD1 (6 bases). The CDR3 consists of 14 residues. Trimming pared 4 bases from V and 3 bases from J, leaving 13 bases between. Germline-derived CDR1 and CDR2 are SGHDT and YYEEEE. DNA of the CDR3: TGTGCCAGCAGCCCGGGGGACACCTACTATGGCTACACCTTC. Translation: CASSPGDTYYGYTF.

The CDR3 here is CASSPGLAEGEETQYF. In DNA form, the CDR3 reads TGTGCCAGCAGCCCGGGACTAGCGGAGGGCGAAGAGACCCAGTACTTC. The V and J genes are TRBV7-2 and TRBJ2-5; TRBD2 matches at 11 bases. The CDR3 has 16 residues. V lost 5 bases, J lost 3 bases, and 8 bases stayed unmatched. CDR1 SGHTA and CDR2 FQGNSA come from the germline V gene. Using reference TRBV7-2 and TRBJ2-5 for the parts outside the CDR3, the full variable domain is GAGVSQSPSNKVTEKGKDVELRCDPISGHTALYWYRQSLGQGLEFLIYFQGNSAPDKSGLPSDRFSAERTGGSVSTLTIQRTQQEDSAVYLCASSPGLAEGEETQYFGPGTRLLVL.

This chain uses TRBV5-1 with TRBJ2-3; no clear D gene. The CDR3 loop spans 17 amino acids. Trimming stripped 0 bases from V and 2 bases from J, with 16 bases between. CDR1 and CDR2 (germline): SGHRS, YFSETQ. CDR3 region: CASSLERIKKLTDTQYF. The CDR3, as DNA: TGCGCCAGCAGCTTGGAACGTATAAAGAAGCTCACAGATACGCAGTATTTT.

This clone occurred once. The chain combines TRBV30 with TRBJ2-2; D perhaps matches TRBD2 (5 bases). The V gene lost 0 bases and the J gene lost 1 base, with 12 bases spanning the gap. Germline CDR1 GTSNPN, CDR2 SVGIG (reference sequence). This CDR3 region has 16 residues. The CDR3 DNA follows: TGTGCCTGGAGTGTCCCCGGGGATGAGAACACCGGGGAGCTGTTTTTT. This codes for CAWSVPGDENTGELFF.

Points on this clone: Sequence at one end of the junction differs from germline and may be a read error. This rearrangement joins TRBV4-1 to TRBJ2-2; 9 bases are a match to TRBD2. Germline CDR1 is MGHRA and CDR2 is YSYEKL. The CDR3 is made up of 15 amino acids. CDR3 protein: CASRQGLALTGELFF. CDR3 bases: TGCGCCAGCAGGCAAGGACTAGCGCTAACCGGGGAGCTGTTTTTT.